This T cell receptor beta chain appears in the sequencing data of a study of OX40 agonist ivuxolimab in advanced cancers. The study's findings and limits: Among the lowest peripheral clonal expansion occurred in 0.1-3.0 mg/kg partial responders.

This clone is a singleton in its sample. Antigen: not known. Sequencing used immunoSEQ multiplex PCR; TCRdb keeps in-frame clones, though not all of them. The sample lists approximately 60,000 clones, about 83% seen once, with approximately 2.8% in the top ten. Collection of blood occurred at baseline, at cycle 4 day 1, and at cycle 7 day 1. Specimen: CD4+ or CD8+ T cells sorted from blood, collected in a trial of the OX40 agonist ivuxolimab. The TCR was taken from an adult with an advanced solid tumor such as melanoma, head and neck, liver or kidney cancer.

CDR3 loop: CASSRDNQPQHF. The DNA of the CDR3 is TGTGCCAGCAGTCGCGACAATCAGCCCCAGCATTTT. The chain carries TRBV28 and TRBJ1-5; D ambiguous. Germline values: CDR1 MDHEN, CDR2 SYDVKM. Trimming removed 5 bases at V and 3 bases at J, with 5 bases between. This CDR3 contains 12 residues.